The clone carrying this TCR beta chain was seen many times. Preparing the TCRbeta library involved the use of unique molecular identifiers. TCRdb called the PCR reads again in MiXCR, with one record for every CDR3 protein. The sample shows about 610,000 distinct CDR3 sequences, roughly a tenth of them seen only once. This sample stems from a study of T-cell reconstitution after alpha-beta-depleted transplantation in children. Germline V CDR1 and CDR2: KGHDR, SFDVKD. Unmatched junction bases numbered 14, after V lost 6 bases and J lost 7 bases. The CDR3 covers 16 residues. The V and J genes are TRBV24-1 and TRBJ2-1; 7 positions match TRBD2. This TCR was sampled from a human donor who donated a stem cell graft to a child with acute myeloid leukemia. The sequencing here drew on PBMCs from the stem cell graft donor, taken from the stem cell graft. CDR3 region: CATSIGAGARGNEQFF. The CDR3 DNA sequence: TGTGCCACCAGTATAGGCGCGGGAGCGAGAGGAAATGAGCAGTTCTTC.